Shown below are 20 T cell receptor beta chains from a single sample sequenced in a study of beta chain features in type 1 diabetes. TCRB transcripts that were expressed got sequenced, as all of the isolated RNA had been reverse transcribed. Data came from immunoSEQ multiplex PCR; TCRdb stores just in-frame clones and leaves some out. The sample contains 350,000 to 450,000 clones, more than 11% of which appear only once. The sequencing sample was made of naive CD4+ T cells from blood. These TCRs come from a man aged 30 to 39 in good health.

This chain's CDR3 is CAWSVRGGGPGTQYF. CDR3 nucleotide sequence: TGTGCCTGGAGTGTACGCGGAGGGGGTCCGGGGACCCAGTACTTC. The rearrangement links TRBV30 to TRBJ2-5; D might be TRBD1 or TRBD2, each matching 6 bases. CDR3 length equals 15 residues. Trimming removed 0 bases from V and 7 bases from J, with 18 bases in between. Germline V CDR1 and CDR2: GTSNPN, SVGIG (reference sequence).

The chain recombines TRBV25-1 with TRBJ1-2; maybe TRBD1 (5 bases). CDR1 and CDR2 (germline): MGHDK, SYGVNS. The CDR3 length is 15 residues. Deletions cut 1 base from V and 7 bases from J, with 16 bases between. The CDR3 region has the DNA TGTGCCAGCAGTGAATCAACATTTAGGGGTACTGGCTACACCTTC. This encodes CASSESTFRGTGYTF.

This chain uses TRBV5-1 with TRBJ2-1; a possible D gene is TRBD1 (5 bases). Germline values: CDR1 SGHRS, CDR2 YFSETQ. This CDR3 contains 13 residues. V was shortened by 0 bases and J by 6 bases, with 7 bases between the two germline ends. This CDR3 is CASSLARANEQFF. CDR3 bases: TGCGCCAGCAGCTTGGCCAGGGCCAATGAGCAGTTCTTC.

This clone has a handful of counts. The V gene is TRBV7-2, the J gene TRBJ2-3; 9 bases match TRBD2. CDR1 and CDR2 from the germline V gene are SGHTA and FQGNSA. The CDR3 has 15 residues. The trim removed 6 bases at V and 2 bases at J, leaving 6 bases unmatched. The CDR3 here is CASRYLAGITDTQYF. The CDR3, as DNA: TGTGCCAGCAGATATCTAGCGGGGATCACAGATACGCAGTATTTT.

This chain links TRBV6-5 with TRBJ1-1; a weak D match, TRBD1 (5 bases). V was trimmed by 10 bases and J by 4 bases, leaving 22 bases between them. The CDR3 covers 15 residues. CDR1 and CDR2 from the germline V gene are MNHEY and SVGAGI. Here the CDR3 DNA reads TGTGCCACCCGACGGGACCACCTCGATGGCACTGAAGCTTTCTTT. It yields the protein CATRRDHLDGTEAFF.

About this clone: This same CDR3 is encoded by further DNA sequences in the sample. V is TRBV20-1 and J is TRBJ2-3; D remains unclear. Trimming removed 4 bases at V and 3 bases at J, with 2 bases between. Germline V gene sequence: CDR1 DFQATT, CDR2 SNEGSKA (reference sequence). The length of the CDR3 is 10 residues. For the CDR3, the DNA is TGCAGTGCTAAAACAGATACGCAGTATTTT. It specifies CSAKTDTQYF.

This clone was counted between two and nine times. This chain connects TRBV14 to TRBJ1-1; 11 bases line up with TRBD1. In germline, CDR1 is SGHDN, CDR2 FVKESK. This CDR3 has 15 residues. The ends lost 0 bases at V and 4 bases at J; junction bases unmatched: 1. For the CDR3, the DNA is TGTGCCAGCAGCCAAGACGGGACAGGGGGCACTGAAGCTTTCTTT. Residues: CASSQDGTGGTEAFF. The entire variable domain, with the rest obtained from reference TRBV14 and TRBJ1-1, is as follows: EAGVTQFPSHSVIEKGQTVTLRCDPISGHDNLYWYRRVMGKEIKFLLHFVKESKQDESGMPNNRFLAERTGGTYSTLKVQPAELEDSGVYFCASSQDGTGGTEAFFGQGTRLTVV.

The J gene is TRBJ2-7, the V gene TRBV9; tentatively, D is TRBD1 (7 bases). CDR1 and CDR2 from the germline V gene are SGDLS and YYNGEE. Trimming removed 1 base from V and 4 bases from J, with 15 bases in between. The CDR3 runs 15 residues. The chain's CDR3 is CASSVSGDSLYEQYF. CDR3 sequence (DNA): TGTGCCAGCAGCGTATCGGGGGACAGCTTATACGAGCAGTACTTC.

The chain employs TRBV5-1 and TRBJ2-1; D unresolved. Between the trimmed V and J ends, which lost 4 bases and 0 bases, there was a span of 11 bases. CDR3 size: 15 residues. The germline V gene has CDR1 SGHRS and CDR2 YFSETQ. The CDR3 here is CASSPWASSYNEQFF. CDR3 nucleotide sequence: TGCGCCAGCAGCCCCTGGGCGAGCTCCTACAATGAGCAGTTCTTC.

This clone was observed a few times. This rearrangement joins TRBV30 to TRBJ1-2; D is unclear. Trimming left V 3 bases short and J 7 bases short, with 12 bases between. CDR1 GTSNPN and CDR2 SVGIG come from the germline V gene (reference sequence). The CDR3 contains 12 residues. CDR3 nucleotide sequence: TGTGCCTGGAGCGAGCTATCTGCTGGCTACACCTTC. Translating gives CAWSELSAGYTF.

This clone was detected a few times. CDR3 nucleotides: TGTGCCAGCAGATTAACAGGGGTACCGAACACTGAAGCTTTCTTT. Translated: CASRLTGVPNTEAFF. The chain combines TRBV5-4 with TRBJ1-1; TRBD1 matches 7 bases. V lost 5 bases, J lost 1 base, and 8 bases stayed unmatched. The CDR3 extends over 15 amino acids. Germline CDR1 SGHNT, CDR2 YYREEE (reference sequence).

This chain joins TRBV18 and TRBJ1-3; D call uncertain. V lost 4 bases and J lost 4, with 8 bases in between. From germline, CDR1 is KGHSH and CDR2 LQKENI. The CDR3 totals 13 residues. CDR3 residues: CASSLGGGNTIYF. In DNA, the CDR3 is TGTGCCAGCTCACTGGGCGGAGGAAACACCATATATTTT. Full variable domain (remainder filled in from reference TRBV18 and TRBJ1-3): NAGVMQNPRHLVRRRGQEARLRCSPMKGHSHVYWYRQLPEEGLKFMVYLQKENIIDESGMPKERFSAEFPKEGPSILRIQQVVRGDSAAYFCASSLGGGNTIYFGEGSWLTVV.

This rearrangement joins TRBV5-1 to TRBJ2-1; 8 nucleotides line up with TRBD2. The CDR3 consists of 18 residues. Looked up from germline, CDR1 is SGHRS and CDR2 is YFSETQ. The trim removed 0 bases at V and 4 bases at J, leaving 12 bases unmatched. The CDR3 protein is CASSLAGLAYGAYNEQFF. The CDR3 nucleotides are TGCGCCAGCAGCTTGGCCGGACTAGCCTACGGAGCATACAATGAGCAGTTCTTC.

The chain joins TRBV9 to TRBJ2-7; 8 bases line up with TRBD2. CDR3 length: 17 residues. The germline V gene encodes CDR1 SGDLS and CDR2 YYNGEE. The V and J ends lost 2 bases and 2 bases, in that order; junction bases with no gene match: 12. The CDR3 reads CASSVGPAGANAYEQYF. The CDR3 DNA is TGTGCCAGCAGCGTCGGCCCAGCGGGGGCGAATGCCTACGAGCAGTACTTC.

The chain links TRBV7-9 to TRBJ2-6; D might be TRBD1 (5 bases). The CDR3 spans 15 residues. The germline V gene encodes CDR1 SEHNR and CDR2 FQNEAQ (reference sequence). Trimming left V 10 bases short and J 0 bases short, with 13 bases between. The CDR3 is CATPGISSGANVLTF. As DNA, the CDR3 is TGTGCCACGCCAGGGATAAGCTCTGGGGCCAACGTCCTGACTTTC.

V usage is TRBV2 and J usage is TRBJ2-7; 12 bases are shared with TRBD2. The CDR3 contains 15 residues. Unmatched junction bases numbered 6, after V lost 5 bases and J lost 4 bases. Germline V gene data show CDR1 as SNHLY and CDR2 as FYNNEI. Here the CDR3 DNA reads TGTGCCAGCAGTACCGGACTAGCGGGACCTTACGAGCAGTACGTC. This gives the protein CASSTGLAGPYEQYV.

This clone came up a few times. DNA for the CDR3: TGTGCCTGGAACAGGGGACGGTGGACTGAAGCTTTCTTT. The encoded protein is CAWNRGRWTEAFF. The J gene is TRBJ1-1, the V gene TRBV30; 7 bases line up with TRBD1. Trimming took 4 bases from V and 5 from J; bases not matched to a gene: 7. The CDR3 is 13 residues long. The V gene's germline CDR1 is GTSNPN and CDR2 SVGIG (reference sequence).

Many counts were recorded for this clone. The chain has TRBV5-1 and TRBJ2-6; no reliable D call. Germline V gene sequence: CDR1 SGHRS, CDR2 YFSETQ. The CDR3 extends over 14 amino acids. V was shortened by 4 bases and J by 0 bases, with 5 bases between the two germline ends. CDR3 region: CASSRSSGANVLTF. CDR3 nucleotide sequence: TGCGCCAGCAGCCGCAGCTCTGGGGCCAACGTCCTGACTTTC.

The table lists this clone with a few counts. The gene calls are TRBV2 and TRBJ2-1; 8 nucleotides agree with TRBD2. Germline V gives CDR1 SNHLY, CDR2 FYNNEI. The CDR3 has 14 amino acids. V shed 5 bases and J 9 bases; nucleotides not matched to a gene: 9. The chain's CDR3 is CASSPTLTSGEQFF. The CDR3 region has the DNA TGTGCCAGCAGTCCCACCTTAACTAGCGGTGAGCAGTTCTTC.

This clone was seen more than once but under ten times. V and J are TRBV28 and TRBJ1-3; D gene ambiguous. The V end lost 5 bases, the J end lost 0 bases, and 11 bases lay between the germline ends. This CDR3 contains 15 residues. Germline V gene sequence: CDR1 MDHEN, CDR2 SYDVKM. CDR3 DNA sequence: TGTGCCAGCAGTCCGGCAGGTACCTCTGGAAACACCATATATTTT. Its protein product is CASSPAGTSGNTIYF.